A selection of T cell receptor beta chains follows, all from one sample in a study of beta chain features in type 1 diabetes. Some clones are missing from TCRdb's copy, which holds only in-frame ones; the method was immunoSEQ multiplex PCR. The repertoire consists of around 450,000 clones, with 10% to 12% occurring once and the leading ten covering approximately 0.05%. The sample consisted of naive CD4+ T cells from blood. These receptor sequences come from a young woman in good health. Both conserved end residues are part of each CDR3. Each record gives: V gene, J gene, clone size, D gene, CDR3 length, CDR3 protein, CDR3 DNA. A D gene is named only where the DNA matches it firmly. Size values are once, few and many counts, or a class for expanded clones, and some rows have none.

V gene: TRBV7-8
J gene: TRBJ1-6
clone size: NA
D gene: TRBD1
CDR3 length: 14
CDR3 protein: CASSQDRADSPLHF
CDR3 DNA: TGTGCCAGCAGCCAGGACAGGGCTGATTCACCCCTCCACTTT

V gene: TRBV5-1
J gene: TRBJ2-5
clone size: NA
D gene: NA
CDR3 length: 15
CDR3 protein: CASSLTGSEQETQYF
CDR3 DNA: TGCGCCAGCAGCTTGACAGGCTCGGAGCAAGAGACCCAGTACTTC

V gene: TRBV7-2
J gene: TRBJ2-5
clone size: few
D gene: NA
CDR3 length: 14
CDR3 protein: CASSYPGRGKTQYF
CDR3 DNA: TGTGCCAGCAGCTACCCGGGTCGTGGGAAGACCCAGTACTTC

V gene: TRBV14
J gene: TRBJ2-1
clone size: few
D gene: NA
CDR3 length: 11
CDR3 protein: CASRGYNEQFF
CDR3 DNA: TGTGCCAGCCGGGGGTACAATGAGCAGTTCTTC

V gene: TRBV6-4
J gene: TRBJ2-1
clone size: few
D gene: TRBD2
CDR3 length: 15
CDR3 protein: CASSQLAGYDNEQFF
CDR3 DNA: TGTGCCAGCAGTCAACTAGCGGGGTACGACAATGAGCAGTTCTTC

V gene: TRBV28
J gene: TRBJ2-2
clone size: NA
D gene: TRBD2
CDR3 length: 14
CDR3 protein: CASSPAGVSGELFF
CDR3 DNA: TGTGCCAGCAGCCCGGCGGGGGTATCCGGGGAGCTGTTTTTT

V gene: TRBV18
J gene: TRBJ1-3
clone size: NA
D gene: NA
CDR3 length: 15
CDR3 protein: CASSTSGNSGNTIYF
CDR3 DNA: TGTGCCAGCTCGACTTCCGGGAACTCTGGAAACACCATATATTTT

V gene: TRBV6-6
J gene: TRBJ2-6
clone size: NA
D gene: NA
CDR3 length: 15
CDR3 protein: CASTLTSGIGNVLTF
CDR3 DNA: TGTGCCAGCACCCTGACCTCGGGGATAGGCAACGTCCTGACTTTC

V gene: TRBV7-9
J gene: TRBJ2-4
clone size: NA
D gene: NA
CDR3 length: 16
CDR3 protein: CASSSQWSGRRDIQYF
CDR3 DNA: TGTGCCAGCAGCTCTCAGTGGTCTGGCCGAAGGGACATTCAGTACTTC

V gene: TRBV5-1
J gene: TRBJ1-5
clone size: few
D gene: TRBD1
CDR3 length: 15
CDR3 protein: CASSITGVSNQPQHF
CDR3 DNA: TGCGCCAGCAGTATAACAGGGGTCAGCAATCAGCCCCAGCATTTT

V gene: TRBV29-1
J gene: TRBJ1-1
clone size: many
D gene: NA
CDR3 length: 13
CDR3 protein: CSVFQQLNTEAFF
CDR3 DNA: TGCAGCGTTTTCCAACAGCTGAACACTGAAGCTTTCTTT

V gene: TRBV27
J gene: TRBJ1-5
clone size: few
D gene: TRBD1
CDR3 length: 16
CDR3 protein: CASSLFTGTGNQPQHF
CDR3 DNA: TGTGCCAGCAGTTTATTCACCGGGACAGGCAATCAGCCCCAGCATTTT

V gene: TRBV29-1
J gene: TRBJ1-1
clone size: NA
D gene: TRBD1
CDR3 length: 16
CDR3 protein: CSVTSGTGGMATEAFF
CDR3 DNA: TGCAGCGTCACATCCGGGACAGGGGGCATGGCGACTGAAGCTTTCTTT

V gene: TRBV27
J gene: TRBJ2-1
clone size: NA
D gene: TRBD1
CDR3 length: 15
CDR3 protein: CASSEQGAGGNEQFF
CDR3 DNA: TGTGCCAGCAGTGAGCAGGGGGCTGGAGGCAATGAGCAGTTCTTC

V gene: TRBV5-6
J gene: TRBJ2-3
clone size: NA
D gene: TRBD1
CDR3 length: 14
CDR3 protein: CASSSGQAQDTQYF
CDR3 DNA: TGTGCCAGCAGCTCGGGACAGGCCCAAGATACGCAGTATTTT

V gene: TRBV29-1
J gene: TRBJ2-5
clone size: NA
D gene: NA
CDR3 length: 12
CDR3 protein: CSGRWEWETQYF
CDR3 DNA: TGCAGCGGAAGATGGGAGTGGGAGACCCAGTACTTC

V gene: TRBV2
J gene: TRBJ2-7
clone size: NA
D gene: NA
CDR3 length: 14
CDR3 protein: CASLGGIYSYEQYF
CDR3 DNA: TGTGCCAGCTTGGGCGGGATCTACTCCTACGAGCAGTACTTC

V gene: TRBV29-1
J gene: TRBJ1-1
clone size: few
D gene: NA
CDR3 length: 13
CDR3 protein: CSVRAYTGTEAFF
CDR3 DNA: TGCAGCGTTCGAGCCTATACGGGCACTGAAGCTTTCTTT

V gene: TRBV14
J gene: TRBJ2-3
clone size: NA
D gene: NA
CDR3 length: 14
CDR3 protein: CASSHSGLTDTQYF
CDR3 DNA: TGTGCCAGCAGCCATTCGGGGCTTACAGATACGCAGTATTTT

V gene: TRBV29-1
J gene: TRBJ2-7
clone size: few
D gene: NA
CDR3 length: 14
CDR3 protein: CSVETAGPPYEQYF
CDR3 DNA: TGCAGCGTTGAAACTGCAGGACCACCCTACGAGCAGTACTTC